The T cell receptor (beta chain) under discussion was sequenced for a study of response to subunit inactivated influenza vaccine. Study-level points and caveats: After each seasonal influenza vaccination, few new T cells are recruited, the authors suggested.

Germline-derived CDR1 and CDR2 are SGHDN and FVKESK. The CDR3 extends over 14 amino acids. V was clipped by 1 base and J by 3 bases, with 9 bases between them. Via MiXCR, TCRdb re-called the RT-PCR reads, giving one row per CDR3 protein. In the table there are some 600,000 distinct CDR3 sequences, roughly 15% of which are singletons. The sample holds a few counts of this clonotype. The antigen is undetermined. This TCR was sampled from a man in his fifties or sixties who received an inactivated influenza vaccine. The sequenced sample was PBMCs from blood, obtained approximately 15 days before vaccination. V and J are TRBV14 and TRBJ2-5; D tentatively fits TRBD1 or TRBD2 (5 bases each). The CDR3 sequence is CASSQAGTKETQYF. In DNA form, the CDR3 reads TGTGCCAGCAGCCAAGCGGGGACCAAAGAGACCCAGTACTTC.